This entry lists 7 T cell receptor beta chains sequenced from one sample in a study of cytomegalovirus exposure and HLA in healthy donors. Primers included in the PCR were 60 Vbeta and 13 Jbeta primers. The assay was immunoSEQ multiplex PCR, and TCRdb's table has in-frame clones only and misses some. The table shows over 200,000 clones, with 75% to 80% occurring only once. Sequences were obtained from PBMCs. Receptors were obtained from a male donor in good health and CMV-seronegative.

This chain uses TRBV2 with TRBJ2-6; weak D call: TRBD1 (5 bases). The CDR3 is 17 amino acids. Germline V gene lookup returns CDR1 SNHLY and CDR2 FYNNEI. V lost 5 bases and J lost 0, with 14 bases in between. The CDR3, as DNA: TGTGCCAGCAGTTGGCAGGGCGTCTCCTCTGGGGCCAACGTCCTGACTTTC. Protein: CASSWQGVSSGANVLTF. The full variable domain, its missing parts supplied by reference TRBV2 and TRBJ2-6, is EPEVTQTPSHQVTQMGQEVILRCVPISNHLYFYWYRQILGQKVEFLVSFYNNEISEKSEIFDDQFSVERPDGSNFTLKIRSTKLEDSAMYFCASSWQGVSSGANVLTFGAGSRLTVL.

This clone was counted between two and nine times. V gene TRBV11-2 combines with J gene TRBJ1-1, with unresolved D. Per the germline V gene, CDR1 is SGHAT and CDR2 is FQNNGV. This CDR3 has 14 amino acids. V lost 4 bases and J 0 bases, leaving 9 bases between the germline ends. CDR3 sequence (DNA): TGTGCCAGCAGCTCTGCGACTATGAACACTGAAGCTTTCTTT. This translates into CASSSATMNTEAFF.

This chain joins TRBV5-4 and TRBJ2-4, with a tentative D call TRBD1 (6 bases). V lost 4 bases to trimming and J lost 1 base, with 12 bases between them. From germline, CDR1 is SGHNT and CDR2 YYREEE (reference sequence). The CDR3 sequence is 15 residues long. The DNA for the CDR3 is TGTGCCAGCAGCAGCTACAGGGCGGCCAAAAACATTCAGTACTTC. Protein sequence: CASSSYRAAKNIQYF.

V and J are TRBV9 and TRBJ2-1; 8 nucleotides align to TRBD2. The J segment lost 9 bases and the V segment lost 0 bases, leaving 11 bases of the junction unmatched. This CDR3 has 16 amino acids. Germline lookup yields CDR1 SGDLS and CDR2 YYNGEE. The CDR3 spells CASSVVNGGAEGEQFF. The DNA for the CDR3 is TGTGCCAGCAGCGTAGTAAACGGGGGGGCCGAGGGTGAGCAGTTCTTC.

In its sample, this clone was seen a few times. This chain joins TRBV19 and TRBJ1-3; tentatively, D is TRBD1 (6 bases). V lost 10 bases, J lost 2 bases, and 9 bases lay in between. CDR1 is LNHDA and CDR2 is SQIVND in the germline V gene (reference sequence). This CDR3 is built from 12 residues. The CDR3 nucleotides are TGTGCCACCAAGGGGGCTGGAAACACCATATATTTT. This translates into CATKGAGNTIYF.

V usage is TRBV7-8 and J usage is TRBJ1-1, with D possibly TRBD1 on 5 matching bases. The V gene's germline CDR1 is SGHVS and CDR2 FQNEAQ. The length of the CDR3 is 12 residues. The V end was cut by 1 base, the J end by 7 bases, with 7 bases between. DNA of the CDR3: TGTGCCAGCAGCTTAGAGACAGTTGAAGCTTTCTTT. This gives the protein CASSLETVEAFF.

The chain joins TRBV25-1 to TRBJ2-2, with no clear D. The germline V gene encodes CDR1 MGHDK and CDR2 SYGVNS. The CDR3 is made up of 17 amino acids. The germline V and J ends were trimmed by 1 base and 6 bases, with 18 bases remaining between them. The CDR3 spells CASSESHAGGRPGELFF. As DNA, the CDR3 is TGTGCCAGCAGTGAATCCCACGCCGGCGGCCGTCCCGGGGAGCTGTTTTTT.